The next 31 T cell receptor beta chains were all read from a single sample in a study of beta chain features in type 1 diabetes. The isolated RNA, all of it, was reverse transcribed, so expressed TCRB transcripts were what got sequenced. Using immunoSEQ multiplex PCR, the repertoire was profiled, and TCRdb retains in-frame clones only, with some absent. The sample carries about 360,000 clones, roughly 12% recorded once. The sequencing input was naive CD4+ T cells from blood. Receptor source: a young man in good health.

The V call is TRBV30, the J call TRBJ1-4, with TRBD1 as a possible D gene (6 bases). Germline V CDR1 and CDR2: GTSNPN, SVGIG (reference sequence). V was pared by 4 bases and J by 7 bases, with 16 bases between. The CDR3 is made up of 14 amino acids. CDR3 in DNA: TGTGCCTGGAACAAAGGGGGGGGGATTGAAAAACTGTTTTTT. This sequence encodes CAWNKGGGIEKLFF. The variable domain in full, with the rest retrieved from reference TRBV30 and TRBJ1-4, is SQTIHQWPATLVQPVGSPLSLECTVEGTSNPNLYWYRQAAGRGLQLLFYSVGIGQISSEVPQNLSASRPQDRQFILSSKKLLLSDSGFYLCAWNKGGGIEKLFFGSGTQLSVL.

This clone has more than one count but fewer than ten. This chain joins TRBV7-2 and TRBJ2-5, with TRBD1 matching 7 bases. The CDR3 covers 13 residues. Germline V CDR1 and CDR2: SGHTA, FQGNSA. J gave up 7 bases and V 5 bases, and 7 bases lay outside the gene matches. The CDR3 sequence: CASSPTGSGTQYF. Here the CDR3 DNA reads TGTGCCAGCAGCCCGACAGGGAGCGGGACCCAGTACTTC.

V and J are TRBV4-3 and TRBJ1-3; D remains unclear. The CDR3 consists of 13 residues. The V gene's germline CDR1 is LGHNA and CDR2 YSLEER. Trimming took off 4 bases at V and 7 bases at J, with 11 bases between the two ends. CDR3 sequence (DNA): TGCGCCAGCAGCCCAGATCGGCGGAACACCATATATTTT. As protein: CASSPDRRNTIYF.

The rearrangement joins TRBV5-1 to TRBJ1-1; 7 nucleotides line up with TRBD1. CDR1 SGHRS and CDR2 YFSETQ come from the germline V gene. Trimming at V came to 4 bases and at J to 4 bases, leaving 7 bases not matched to a gene. The CDR3 length is 14 residues. This CDR3 reads CASSMLSGGTEAFF. The DNA for the CDR3 is TGCGCCAGCAGCATGCTCTCAGGGGGCACTGAAGCTTTCTTT.

The CDR3 sequence: CSVRARQPSGPNTGELFF. As DNA, the CDR3 is TGCAGCGTTCGAGCAAGACAGCCCTCCGGTCCGAACACCGGGGAGCTGTTTTTT. The rearrangement links TRBV29-1 to TRBJ2-2; possibly TRBD1 for D (5 bases). CDR3 length: 18 residues. The germline V and J ends were trimmed by 5 bases and 0 bases, with 22 bases remaining between them. Germline V CDR1 and CDR2: SQVTM, ANQGSEA.

The table lists this clone with a few counts. The chain combines TRBV9 with TRBJ2-3; 7 bases map to TRBD2. V dropped 0 bases and J dropped 3; count of bases not matched to a gene: 10. This CDR3 spans 17 amino acids. The germline gives CDR1 SGDLS, CDR2 YYNGEE. The CDR3 DNA reads as TGTGCCAGCAGCGTAGAAGGACTAGGCCTCAAGACAGATACGCAGTATTTT. Translated, it gives CASSVEGLGLKTDTQYF.

The chain has TRBV7-8 and TRBJ2-1; D possibly corresponds to TRBD2 (6 bases). The germline V and J ends were trimmed by 0 bases and 12 bases, with 15 bases remaining between them. This CDR3 region has 14 residues. Germline loops: CDR1 SGHVS, CDR2 FQNEAQ. The CDR3 DNA reads TGTGCCAGCAGCTTAGCTGAGGCTAGACTAGGGCAGTTCTTC. This translates into CASSLAEARLGQFF.

This clone occurred a few times. The CDR3 spells CAIQQGSEQPQHF. CDR3 in DNA: TGTGCCATCCAACAGGGGTCAGAGCAGCCCCAGCATTTT. V and J are TRBV10-3 and TRBJ1-5, with 7 bases that match TRBD1. CDR3 length equals 13 residues. Germline lookup yields CDR1 ENHRY and CDR2 SYGVKD. V dropped 8 bases and J dropped 7; count of bases not matched to a gene: 8.

The CDR3 sequence: CASSLAGTTTYEQYF. CDR3 sequence (DNA): TGTGCCAGCAGCTTGGCCGGGACAACAACCTACGAGCAGTACTTC. The chain carries TRBV11-1 and TRBJ2-7; TRBD1 is a possible D gene (6 bases). Germline V gene data show CDR1 as SGHAT and CDR2 as FQDESV (reference sequence). The CDR3 is 15 residues long. V lost 3 bases to trimming and J lost 2 bases, with 14 bases between them.

The rearrangement links TRBV25-1 to TRBJ1-2; the D gene is possibly TRBD1 (6 bases). The germline CDR1 and CDR2 sequences are MGHDK and SYGVNS. This CDR3 contains 13 residues. Trimming took off 0 bases at V and 7 bases at J, with 9 bases between the two ends. CDR3 amino acids: CASSEYGTTGYTF. The CDR3 nucleotides are TGTGCCAGCAGTGAATACGGGACAACTGGCTACACCTTC.

This sequence joins TRBV9 and TRBJ2-1; 14 nucleotides agree with TRBD2. The trim removed 3 bases at V and 6 bases at J, leaving 5 bases unmatched. Germline CDR1 reads SGDLS; CDR2 reads YYNGEE. The length of the CDR3 is 16 residues. CDR3 coding DNA: TGTGCCAGCAGCGGCAGGACTAGCGGGGGGAGCAATGAGCAGTTCTTC. Its translation: CASSGRTSGGSNEQFF.

The chain couples TRBV11-1 to TRBJ2-7; TRBD2 matches 7 bases. J lost 1 base, V lost 5 bases, and 17 bases had no gene match. The CDR3 loop spans 18 amino acids. CDR1 SGHAT and CDR2 FQDESV come from the germline V gene (reference sequence). The CDR3 sequence is CASSVHRGGQPLSYEQYF. The DNA for the CDR3 is TGTGCCAGCAGCGTACATAGGGGAGGGCAGCCGCTATCCTACGAGCAGTACTTC.

V is TRBV7-2 and J is TRBJ1-1; 9 bases are shared with TRBD1. CDR1 is SGHTA, CDR2 FQGNSA, per germline. This CDR3 contains 15 residues. Trimming cost V 4 bases and J 5 bases; bases outside gene matches: 8. This CDR3 is CASSSEGQGLTEAFF. CDR3 DNA sequence: TGTGCCAGCAGCTCCGAGGGACAGGGTTTAACTGAAGCTTTCTTT.

This clone showed up just a few times. This chain links TRBV5-1 with TRBJ1-1; D not resolved. The ends were cut back, 4 bases at V and 6 bases at J, with 22 bases in the middle. Germline CDR1 is SGHRS and CDR2 is YFSETQ. CDR3 length: 16 amino acids. Here the CDR3 DNA reads TGCGCCAGCAGCACCCAACCGATCGGAGGGAGCCCTGAAGCTTTCTTT. Translation: CASSTQPIGGSPEAFF. Filled out from reference TRBV5-1 and TRBJ1-1, the complete variable domain reads KAGVTQTPRYLIKTRGQQVTLSCSPISGHRSVSWYQQTPGQGLQFLFEYFSETQRNKGNFPGRFSGRQFSNSRSEMNVSTLELGDSALYLCASSTQPIGGSPEAFFGQGTRLTVV.

In the case of this clone: The same CDR3 arises from other DNA sequences in this sample as well. This rearrangement joins TRBV30 to TRBJ1-1; D uncertain. CDR1 is GTSNPN and CDR2 is SVGIG in the germline V gene (reference sequence). The V gene lost 4 bases and the J gene lost 7 bases, with 10 bases spanning the gap. This CDR3 spans 11 amino acids. CDR3 amino acids: CAWKGGSEAFF. DNA of the CDR3: TGTGCCTGGAAAGGAGGGAGTGAAGCTTTCTTT.

This clone was seen once. The chain is built from TRBV6-1 and TRBJ2-7, with 10 bases aligning to TRBD2. This CDR3 has 15 residues. V dropped 4 bases and J dropped 3; count of bases not matched to a gene: 6. Germline-derived CDR1 and CDR2 are MNHNS and SASEGT. CDR3 amino acids: CASSVRGTSDYEQYF. CDR3 DNA sequence: TGTGCCAGCAGTGTCCGAGGGACTAGCGACTACGAGCAGTACTTC.

The chain carries TRBV2 and TRBJ1-1; the D is unclear. CDR3 length: 11 residues. Trimming took 3 bases from V and 8 from J, leaving 7 bases between them. CDR1 and CDR2 (germline): SNHLY, FYNNEI. The chain's CDR3 is CASSDWQEAFF. In DNA, the CDR3 is TGTGCCAGCAGTGATTGGCAAGAAGCTTTCTTT.

This clone has a handful of counts. The rearrangement joins TRBV7-9 to TRBJ2-4; maybe TRBD1 (6 bases). Germline V lookup: CDR1 SEHNR, CDR2 FQNEAQ (reference sequence). V dropped 3 bases and J dropped 0 bases, with 12 bases sitting between them. This CDR3 has 16 residues. CDR3 in DNA: TGTGCCAGCAGCTTCGGATGGACAGTAGCCAAAAACATTCAGTACTTC. It translates to CASSFGWTVAKNIQYF. Full variable domain (missing parts from reference TRBV7-9 and TRBJ2-4): DTGVSQNPRHKITKRGQNVTFRCDPISEHNRLYWYRQTLGQGPEFLTYFQNEAQLEKSRLLSDRFSAERPKGSFSTLEIQRTEQGDSAMYLCASSFGWTVAKNIQYFGAGTRLSVL.

The table lists this clone with a few counts. The CDR3 reads CASSPSPGERYGTQYF. The CDR3 DNA reads as TGTGCCAGCAGCCCCTCGCCTGGGGAGCGGTACGGGACCCAGTACTTC. V is TRBV7-3 and J is TRBJ2-5; perhaps TRBD2 as D (5 bases). Germline V gene lookup returns CDR1 SGHTA and CDR2 FQGTGA. Trimming removed 5 bases from V and 7 bases from J, with 23 bases in between. The CDR3 is made up of 16 amino acids.

The chain employs TRBV28 and TRBJ2-3, with 7 bases aligning to TRBD1. The CDR3 contains 14 residues. The ends lost 6 bases at V and 1 base at J; junction bases unmatched: 4. CDR1 is MDHEN and CDR2 is SYDVKM in the germline V gene. The CDR3 DNA is TGTGCCAGCAGCCCTACAGGGGGCACAGATACGCAGTATTTT. This gives the protein CASSPTGGTDTQYF. The whole variable domain, remainder taken from reference TRBV28 and TRBJ2-3, is DVKVTQSSRYLVKRTGEKVFLECVQDMDHENMFWYRQDPGLGLRLIYFSYDVKMKEKGDIPEGYSVSREKKERFSLILESASTNQTSMYLCASSPTGGTDTQYFGPGTRLTVL.

The gene calls are TRBV12-5 and TRBJ2-5; 7 bases map to TRBD2. The germline gives CDR1 LGHNT, CDR2 FRNRAP. Trimming at V came to 4 bases and at J to 2 bases, leaving 22 bases not matched to a gene. This CDR3 has 20 residues. The CDR3 DNA is TGTGCTAGTGGTTCCAAATGTAACCCAAATATGCTAGCGGTACAAGAGACCCAGTACTTC. Translation gives CASGSKCNPNMLAVQETQYF.

This rearrangement joins TRBV13 to TRBJ2-7; 9 nucleotides match TRBD1. The CDR3 runs to 16 residues. J lost 1 base, V lost 5 bases, and 9 bases had no gene match. In germline, CDR1 is PRHDT, CDR2 FYEKMQ (reference sequence). The CDR3 DNA reads as TGTGCCAGCAGCCCGCGGGCCGGGACAGGGTCCTACGAGCAGTACTTC. Residues: CASSPRAGTGSYEQYF.

This clone was found a few times. This chain uses TRBV19 with TRBJ2-7; 11 positions agree with TRBD2. Germline V lookup: CDR1 LNHDA, CDR2 SQIVND (reference sequence). The CDR3 has 16 amino acids. The V segment lost 5 bases and the J segment 2 bases; nucleotides outside the gene matches: 8. In DNA form, the CDR3 reads TGTGCCAGTAGTGGCGGGACTAGCGGATTTACCTACGAGCAGTACTTC. This sequence encodes CASSGGTSGFTYEQYF.

The chain uses TRBV15 and TRBJ1-6; D uncertain. V was shortened by 5 bases and J by 7 bases, with 9 bases between the two germline ends. The CDR3 contains 13 residues. From germline, CDR1 is LNHNV and CDR2 YYDKDF (reference sequence). CDR3 in amino acids: CATSGTLNSPLHF. CDR3 coding DNA: TGTGCCACCAGCGGCACCCTCAATTCACCCCTCCACTTT.

The J gene is TRBJ1-2, the V gene TRBV4-2; D is perhaps TRBD1 (6 bases). The germline V gene has CDR1 LGHNA and CDR2 YNFKEQ. V lost 1 base and J 14 bases, leaving 23 bases between the germline ends. This CDR3 spans 15 amino acids. CDR3 sequence (DNA): TGTGCCAGCAGCCAAGTCGGATACAGGGATGGGGACAAGACCTTC. Its protein is CASSQVGYRDGDKTF.

This chain uses TRBV6-5 with TRBJ2-7, with 10 nucleotides matching TRBD1. The trim removed 5 bases at V and 1 base at J, leaving 5 bases unmatched. This CDR3 contains 15 residues. Per germline, CDR1 MNHEY and CDR2 SVGAGI. This CDR3 reads CASSTPGQGSYEQYF. DNA of the CDR3: TGTGCCAGCAGTACTCCGGGACAGGGGTCCTACGAGCAGTACTTC.

V usage is TRBV2 and J usage is TRBJ2-1, with 8 nucleotides matching TRBD2. The CDR3 is made up of 14 amino acids. Germline V lookup: CDR1 SNHLY, CDR2 FYNNEI. The ends lost 8 bases at V and 2 bases at J; junction bases unmatched: 5. CDR3 nucleotides: TGTGCCAGCCACGTACTAGCGGCCTACAATGAGCAGTTCTTC. Its translation is CASHVLAAYNEQFF. The full variable domain, rest sourced from reference TRBV2 and TRBJ2-1, is EPEVTQTPSHQVTQMGQEVILRCVPISNHLYFYWYRQILGQKVEFLVSFYNNEISEKSEIFDDQFSVERPDGSNFTLKIRSTKLEDSAMYFCASHVLAAYNEQFFGPGTRLTVL.

A few counts support this clone. The chain has TRBV4-2 and TRBJ2-7, with 7 bases that match TRBD1. Germline V CDR1 and CDR2: LGHNA, YNFKEQ. The V segment lost 0 bases and the J segment 5 bases; nucleotides outside the gene matches: 7. The CDR3 is 15 residues long. This CDR3 reads CASSQEGAGGNEQYF. CDR3 DNA: TGTGCCAGCAGCCAAGAGGGGGCAGGGGGTAACGAGCAGTACTTC.

Only a few counts were recorded for this clone. The chain couples TRBV11-1 to TRBJ2-1; 8 nucleotides agree with TRBD1. The CDR3 contains 17 residues. V dropped 5 bases and J dropped 0; count of bases not matched to a gene: 9. Germline CDR1 is SGHAT and CDR2 is FQDESV (reference sequence). The CDR3 nucleotides are TGTGCCAGCAGCGGGACAGGCCGACAGGGCTCCTACAATGAGCAGTTCTTC. Translated: CASSGTGRQGSYNEQFF.

This chain uses TRBV2 with TRBJ1-1; perhaps TRBD1 as D (6 bases). The germline gives CDR1 SNHLY, CDR2 FYNNEI. The ends were cut back, 4 bases at V and 4 bases at J, with 10 bases in the middle. CDR3 length equals 13 residues. CDR3 DNA sequence: TGTGCCAGCAGTGGACAGGCAGCCACTGAAGCTTTCTTT. Protein: CASSGQAATEAFF. Variable domain in full (rest from reference TRBV2 and TRBJ1-1): EPEVTQTPSHQVTQMGQEVILRCVPISNHLYFYWYRQILGQKVEFLVSFYNNEISEKSEIFDDQFSVERPDGSNFTLKIRSTKLEDSAMYFCASSGQAATEAFFGQGTRLTVV.

The gene calls are TRBV29-1 and TRBJ1-4, with 11 positions matching TRBD1. Trimming at V came to 6 bases and at J to 7 bases, leaving 10 bases not matched to a gene. Germline lookup yields CDR1 SQVTM and CDR2 ANQGSEA. The CDR3 totals 15 residues. CDR3 DNA sequence: TGCAGCGTCAAGAAAGCGGGGACAGGGGGTGAAAAACTGTTTTTT. It encodes CSVKKAGTGGEKLFF.